The source of this TCR beta chain is a study of blood T cell repertoires in COVID-19. Study as a whole: The United States, Italy and Spain provided the acute and convalescent COVID-19 samples.

Participants were placed into cohorts based on the clinical history they reported. Recovery among Cohort 3 donors was established by two negative PCRs, clearance, or symptom resolution. TCRdb's copy holds only in-frame clones and misses some; the assay was immunoSEQ multiplex PCR. The data show over 250,000 clones, approximately 90% seen once. The CDR3 runs 16 residues. Per the germline V gene, CDR1 is KGHSH and CDR2 is LQKENI. After removal of 6 bases from V and 0 bases from J, the junction contained 8 bases not matched to a gene. This receptor was identified in a woman under 30 who had recovered from COVID-19. This chain links TRBV18 with TRBJ1-3; 7 bases are a match to TRBD1. Input material: PBMCs or T cells enriched from blood (not recorded which). CDR3 DNA sequence: TGTGCCAGCTCGTCTGGACAGGTGAACTCTGGAAACACCATATATTTT. Its protein is CASSSGQVNSGNTIYF.